This T cell receptor (beta chain) stems from a study of cytomegalovirus exposure and HLA in healthy donors. The PCR was carried out with 60 Vbeta primers and 13 Jbeta primers. TCRdb keeps only in-frame clones here, not all; method: immunoSEQ multiplex PCR. The table has 130,000 or so clones, approximately 8.8% seen once. Germline V gene sequence: CDR1 MNHEY, CDR2 SVGAGI. V lost 4 bases to trimming and J lost 7 bases, with 14 bases between them. The CDR3 contains 14 residues. There are a few counts of this clone. The sequence derives from a middle-aged man in good health and CMV-seronegative. Sequencing input: PBMCs. The chain has TRBV6-5 and TRBJ2-1, with a possible D match to TRBD1 (5 bases). This chain's CDR3 is CASSLGQVWNEQFF. CDR3 DNA sequence: TGTGCCAGCAGTTTGGGGCAGGTCTGGAATGAGCAGTTCTTC.